This T cell receptor (beta chain) appears in the sequencing data of a study of blood T cell repertoires in COVID-19. Overall study context: The origin of the acute and convalescent COVID-19 samples was the United States, Italy and Spain. The cDNA or gDNA used as material had been derived from T cells, B-cell-depleted T cells, or PBMCs.

Under the authors' procedure: Amplification with reference gene primers provided the estimates of nucleated cell counts. Here immunoSEQ multiplex PCR was the method, and the copy in TCRdb shows in-frame clones only, minus some. That table furnishes V, J and clone size, whereas the DNA furnished D and trimming. The sample lists roughly 30,000 clones, about 72% occurring once. Germline CDR1 is GTSNPN and CDR2 is SVGIG (reference sequence). The CDR3 is 15 amino acids. J lost 4 bases, V lost 1 base, and 8 bases had no gene match. In this sample, this clone turned up once. The origin of this receptor is a woman aged 60-75 years with acute or convalescent COVID-19. The rearrangement uses TRBV30 and TRBJ2-3, with TRBD1 matching over 7 bases. Sequenced: peripheral blood. The CDR3, as DNA: TGTGCCTGGAGTGGACAGGGCTCCCGGGCAGATACGCAGTATTTT. This sequence encodes CAWSGQGSRADTQYF. The variable domain in full, completed from reference TRBV30 and TRBJ2-3, reads SQTIHQWPATLVQPVGSPLSLECTVEGTSNPNLYWYRQAAGRGLQLLFYSVGIGQISSEVPQNLSASRPQDRQFILSSKKLLLSDSGFYLCAWSGQGSRADTQYFGPGTRLTVL.